Below, 5 T cell receptor beta chains from the same sample are listed, as sequenced in a study of cytomegalovirus exposure and HLA in healthy donors. Assay: immunoSEQ multiplex PCR; the TCRdb copy retains only in-frame clones and omits some. Of 200,000 or so clones in the sample, more than 65% were seen once. The sequenced material came from PBMCs. These receptors were taken from a woman aged 30 to 39 in good health and CMV-seropositive.

This rearrangement joins TRBV13 to TRBJ1-1; 7 bases agree with TRBD1. The ends lost 1 base at V and 0 bases at J; junction bases unmatched: 5. The CDR3 contains 16 residues. CDR1 and CDR2 from the germline V gene are PRHDT and FYEKMQ (reference sequence). The CDR3 DNA follows: TGTGCCAGCAGCTTAGAGGGGGCGCGGGTGAACACTGAAGCTTTCTTT. As protein: CASSLEGARVNTEAFF.

The CDR3 loop reads CASSPISASGSFGVGEQYF. CDR3 DNA: TGTGCCAGTAGCCCGATTAGTGCTAGCGGGAGCTTTGGAGTTGGGGAGCAGTACTTC. The chain links TRBV19 to TRBJ2-7, with 10 bases that match TRBD2. The V gene's germline CDR1 is LNHDA and CDR2 SQIVND (reference sequence). Trimming cost V 6 bases and J 7 bases; bases outside gene matches: 24. The CDR3 is made up of 19 amino acids.

V usage is TRBV5-1 and J usage is TRBJ2-1; TRBD2 agrees at 11 bases. In germline, CDR1 is SGHRS, CDR2 YFSETQ. J gave up 7 bases and V 0 bases, and 3 bases lay outside the gene matches. The CDR3 is 15 residues long. CDR3 sequence: CASSLAPSGRNEQFF. CDR3 nucleotide sequence: TGCGCCAGCAGCTTGGCCCCTAGCGGGAGGAATGAGCAGTTCTTC.

The gene calls are TRBV29-1 and TRBJ2-1, with 8 bases matching TRBD2. Germline V CDR1 and CDR2: SQVTM, ANQGSEA. J gave up 6 bases and V 3 bases, and 7 bases lay outside the gene matches. This CDR3 is 14 amino acids long. The CDR3 region is CSVDVGRGANEQFF. The DNA for the CDR3 is TGCAGCGTTGATGTAGGGCGGGGGGCCAATGAGCAGTTCTTC.

For the CDR3, the DNA is TGTGCCAGCAGCTTGGGAGTGGGTGAAGCTTTCTTT. It codes for CASSLGVGEAFF. V is TRBV7-9 and J is TRBJ1-1; no firm D call. The V end lost 3 bases, the J end lost 7 bases, and 9 bases lay between the germline ends. The CDR3 is 12 residues long. Germline assignment: CDR1 SEHNR and CDR2 FQNEAQ (reference sequence).